These T cell receptor beta chains were read from a single sample in a study of T cell responses to AZD1222 COVID-19 vaccine. Libraries were prepared by immunoSEQ multiplex PCR; TCRdb keeps only in-frame clonotypes and omits some of them. The table has around 150,000 clones, approximately 89% seen once. Sequences were derived from peripheral blood, sampled on day 0 of AZD1222 vaccination. The receptors were gathered from an adult in good health. The CDR3 runs from the conserved cysteine through the conserved F or W. The D gene is left open where the match is weak. The listing skips clone size in some rows; elsewhere it reads once, few, many or a size class.

- TRBJ1-1 - TRBV29-1 TGCAGCGGCGCGAGAAAGGGAGAAGCTTTCTTT CSGARKGEAFF
- TRBJ1-4 - TRBV28 TGTGCCAGCAGTTTCCATATCGAACTGTTTTTT CASSFHIELFF
once TRBJ2-7 TRBD1 TRBV7-2 TGTGCCAGCAGCTTGTCCAGGGGGCTCAACGAGCAGTACTTC CASSLSRGLNEQYF
- TRBJ2-3 - TRBV4-3 TGCGCCAGCAGCAAAAGGGGGGGGAACGGGAGGAGCACAGATACGCAGTATTTT CASSKRGGNGRSTDTQYF
- TRBJ1-1 - TRBV28 TGTGCCAGCACCATCGATTTGGGGTGGGGGACGGAGGAAGCTTTCTTT CASTIDLGWGTEEAFF
- TRBJ1-3 - TRBV14 TGTGCCAGCAGCCAAGATCTCGGGTTCACCATATATTTT CASSQDLGFTIYF
- TRBJ2-5 TRBD2 TRBV28 TGTGCCAGCAGTCCGGGACTAGCGGGAAAGTACCAAGAGACCCAGTACTTC CASSPGLAGKYQETQYF
- TRBJ2-7 - TRBV6-1 TGTGCCAGCAGTGAGCTTCCAGGACAGAGGAGGGACGAGCAGTACTTC CASSELPGQRRDEQYF
- TRBJ1-2 - TRBV7-9 TGTGCCAGCAGCTTACCGGCAGAGGGCTACACCTTC CASSLPAEGYTF
- TRBJ2-7 - TRBV6-6 TGTGCCACACGCCCCCGAGGCCACGAGCAGTACTTC CATRPRGHEQYF
few TRBJ2-3 - TRBV4-2 TGTGCCAGCAGCAAAGTAGGGTTGGGGCAGTTTAGCACAGATACGCAGTATTTT CASSKVGLGQFSTDTQYF
- TRBJ1-3 - TRBV7-8 TGTGCCAGCAGCTTACGGCGAGGATCTGGAAACACCATATATTTT CASSLRRGSGNTIYF
- TRBJ2-5 TRBD1 TRBV11-3 TGTGCCAGCAGCCCCCCTGGACAGGGGTACCAAGAGACCCAGTACTTC CASSPPGQGYQETQYF
- TRBJ2-7 TRBD1 TRBV7-9 TGTGCCAGCAGCGTTAAACCGGGACAGAGCTACGAGCAGTACTTC CASSVKPGQSYEQYF
- TRBJ2-7 - TRBV12-3/TRBV12-4 TGTGCCAGCAGCGTGGACGGCAGCTACGAGCAGTACTTC CASSVDGSYEQYF
- TRBJ1-1 - TRBV27 TGTGCCAGCAGTTGGGGGACGGCCGGAGCTGAAGCTTTCTTT CASSWGTAGAEAFF
- TRBJ1-5 - TRBV19 TGTGCCAGTAGTCCCGGGGCGAACAATCAGCCCCAGCATTTT CASSPGANNQPQHF
- TRBJ1-2 - TRBV6-5 TGTGCCACGCGACTATCGGGGGACTATGGCTACACCTTC CATRLSGDYGYTF
- TRBJ1-1 - TRBV30 TGTGCCTGGGGGCCCCCAGGACAGCCACAGAACACTGAAGCTTTCTTT CAWGPPGQPQNTEAFF
- TRBJ2-7 - TRBV12-3/TRBV12-4 TGTGCCAGCAGTTTCGGTCCCTACGAGCAGTACTTC CASSFGPYEQYF
few TRBJ2-3 - TRBV6-2/TRBV6-3 TGTGCCAGCAGTTACTCGACCCAAGCAGATACGCAGTATTTT CASSYSTQADTQYF
- TRBJ2-2 - TRBV5-1 TGCGCCAGCAGTCAGGGGGGATCCACCGGGGAGCTGTTTTTT CASSQGGSTGELFF
once TRBJ2-1 - TRBV18 TGTGCCAGCTCACCAAATCTGGCTGAGCAGTTCTTC CASSPNLAEQFF
- TRBJ2-2 - TRBV7-2 TGTGCCAGCCGGACAGGGAATAGCGGGACCGGGGAGCTGTTTTTT CASRTGNSGTGELFF
- TRBJ1-1 TRBD1 TRBV5-4 TGTGCCAGCAGCTTACTTACAGGGGTGAACACTGAAGCTTTCTTT CASSLLTGVNTEAFF
- TRBJ1-1 TRBD1 TRBV5-1 TGCGCCAGCACGTTCCTCCGGGACAGTAACACTGAAGCTTTCTTT CASTFLRDSNTEAFF
- TRBJ2-3 - TRBV9 TGTGCCAGCAGCGTAAAAGGGTACGGTGCAGATACGCAGTATTTT CASSVKGYGADTQYF
- TRBJ2-1 TRBD2 TRBV7-3 TGTGCCAGCAGCTTTCGACTAGCGGGTTACAATGAGCAGTTCTTC CASSFRLAGYNEQFF
- TRBJ1-4 - TRBV25-1 TGTGCCAGCAGTGAGTTGAGGGTAGGAAAACTGTTTTTT CASSELRVGKLFF
- TRBJ2-1 TRBD2 TRBV4-3 TGCGCCAGCAGCAAAACCGGGACTAGCGGCTACAATGAGCAGTTCTTC CASSKTGTSGYNEQFF
- TRBJ1-2 - TRBV25-1 TGTGCCAGCCATTCCGGGGGCCGAGGCTACACCTTC CASHSGGRGYTF
few TRBJ2-2 - TRBV7-2 TGTGCCAGCAGCTTAGCAAGAAACACCGGGGAGCTGTTTTTT CASSLARNTGELFF
- TRBJ1-5 - TRBV7-2 TGTGCCAGCAGCTTGGGGCCTCAGCCCCAGCATTTT CASSLGPQPQHF
- TRBJ1-4 TRBD1 TRBV6-1 TGTGCCAGCAGTGAATTCCGTGGGGGGACAGGGTTTTTT CASSEFRGGTGFF